This T cell receptor (beta chain) was retrieved from a study of post-analysis software for immune sequencing data. Study-wide findings and caveats: Batch-matched samples strongly co-clustered by F measure. Multiple sclerosis was associated with a significant reduction in normalized Chao1 diversity relative to controls.

Note on this clonotype: The antigen remains unidentified.

Researchers reported that TCR beta cDNA libraries carried unique molecular identifiers. TCRdb re-derived calls from the PCR reads in MiXCR, one entry per CDR3 protein. The sample includes roughly 730,000 distinct CDR3 sequences, 25% to 30% of them seen just once. The receptor comes from a girl under 18 with multiple sclerosis. Sequencing was performed on blood.

CDR3 sequence reads: CASSVGTSGRRETQYF. Written as DNA, the CDR3 is TGTGCCAGCAGCGTAGGGACTAGCGGGAGGAGAGAGACCCAGTACTTC. V is TRBV9 and J is TRBJ2-5; 14 nucleotides agree with TRBD2. The CDR3 extends over 16 amino acids. The trim removed 0 bases at V and 4 bases at J, leaving 2 bases unmatched. Germline assignment: CDR1 SGDLS and CDR2 YYNGEE.